The 23 T cell receptor beta chains below come from one sample, sequenced in a study of blood T cell repertoires in COVID-19. Produced via immunoSEQ multiplex PCR; TCRdb's table is partial and in-frame only. The table records 55,000 to 75,000 clones, more than 65% of them present only once. The sample consisted of peripheral blood. These receptors were obtained from a man aged 80 or over with COVID-19, enrolled during active disease.

The chain uses TRBV2 and TRBJ2-5; 8 bases line up with TRBD1. Per the germline V gene, CDR1 is SNHLY and CDR2 is FYNNEI. The junction had 11 bases not matched to a gene; V was cut back by 7 bases and J by 4 bases. The length of the CDR3 is 15 residues. The CDR3 spells CASTFQGAGGETQYF. CDR3 nucleotide sequence: TGTGCCAGCACCTTTCAGGGGGCCGGCGGAGAGACCCAGTACTTC.

The rearrangement links TRBV7-9 to TRBJ1-2, with D maybe TRBD1 (6 bases). Germline assignment: CDR1 SEHNR and CDR2 FQNEAQ (reference sequence). Trimming removed 5 bases from V and 2 bases from J, with 15 bases in between. The CDR3 sequence is 15 residues long. The CDR3 coding sequence is TGTGCCAGCAGCCCCGGGGGGCAGGGAAACTATGGCTACACCTTC. It translates to CASSPGGQGNYGYTF.

The chain employs TRBV24-1 and TRBJ1-5; 10 nucleotides line up with TRBD1. Trimming removed 7 bases from V and 4 bases from J; junction bases left unmatched: 9. The length of the CDR3 is 16 residues. Per the germline V gene, CDR1 is KGHDR and CDR2 is SFDVKD. The DNA of the CDR3 is TGTGCCACCAGCCCCCGGGACAGGGGCCCTAATCAGCCCCAGCATTTT. It translates to CATSPRDRGPNQPQHF.

This rearrangement joins TRBV24-1 to TRBJ1-5; 8 bases fit TRBD1. V shed 7 bases, J shed 3 bases, and the junction held 7 bases outside the gene matches. CDR1 is KGHDR, CDR2 SFDVKD, per germline. This CDR3 has 15 amino acids. CDR3 nucleotide sequence: TGTGCCACCAGGGATGGACAGGGAGACAATCAGCCCCAGCATTTT. Amino acids: CATRDGQGDNQPQHF.

This clone showed up just a few times. J is TRBJ2-2 and V is TRBV3-1 (or the pseudogene TRBV3-2); a weak D match, TRBD1 (6 bases). The CDR3 runs 17 residues. Germline V lookup: CDR1 LGHDT, CDR2 YNNKEL (reference sequence). The V end lost 10 bases, the J end lost 4 bases, and 25 bases lay between the germline ends. The CDR3 DNA sequence: TGTGCCACCCGGTCGGAAGGGCCGGGACAAGGCACCGGGGAGCTGTTTTTT. Residues: CATRSEGPGQGTGELFF.

This clone was picked up one time. The chain carries TRBV5-4 and TRBJ1-3; TRBD1 aligns across 9 bases. V was clipped by 0 bases and J by 3 bases; unmatched bases: 7. Germline V gene sequence: CDR1 SGHNT, CDR2 YYREEE (reference sequence). The CDR3 spans 17 residues. In DNA form, the CDR3 reads TGTGCCAGCAGCTTGGGGATCGGACAGGGGAATGGAAACACCATATATTTT. Translated, it gives CASSLGIGQGNGNTIYF.

This chain connects TRBV11-3 to TRBJ1-1; D is unresolved. The CDR3 consists of 10 residues. V gave up 5 bases and J gave up 10 bases, with 8 bases separating them. Per germline, CDR1 SGHNT and CDR2 YENEEA. The CDR3: CASSPVGAFF. Here the CDR3 DNA reads TGTGCCAGCAGCCCCGTCGGAGCTTTCTTT.

The V call is TRBV11-1, the J call TRBJ1-6; maybe TRBD1 (5 bases). The CDR3 extends over 14 amino acids. Trimming cost V 2 bases and J 5 bases, with 7 bases left between them. The germline V gene has CDR1 SGHAT and CDR2 FQDESV (reference sequence). The CDR3 region is CASSLNRNNSPLHF. For the CDR3, the DNA is TGTGCCAGCAGCTTAAACAGGAATAATTCACCCCTCCACTTT. Using reference TRBV11-1 and TRBJ1-6 for the parts outside the CDR3, the full variable domain is EAEVAQSPRYKITEKSQAVAFWCDPISGHATLYWYRQILGQGPELLVQFQDESVVDDSQLPKDRFSAERLKGVDSTLKIQPAELGDSAMYLCASSLNRNNSPLHFGNGTRLTVT.

The genes are TRBV19 and TRBJ1-1, with 9 bases lining up with TRBD1. The length of the CDR3 is 15 residues. Trimming took 0 bases from V and 4 from J; bases not matched to a gene: 3. Germline V CDR1 and CDR2: LNHDA, SQIVND (reference sequence). Here the CDR3 DNA reads TGTGCCAGTAGTATAGACTACAGGGGGCTCACTGAAGCTTTCTTT. Translating it yields CASSIDYRGLTEAFF.

This chain links TRBV19 with TRBJ1-5; 8 bases map to TRBD1. The ends lost 4 bases at V and 1 base at J; junction bases unmatched: 6. This CDR3 region has 16 residues. Germline V lookup: CDR1 LNHDA, CDR2 SQIVND (reference sequence). The CDR3 DNA is TGTGCCAGTAGTACCCAGGGGGCTTGGAGCAATCAGCCCCAGCATTTT. It is translated as CASSTQGAWSNQPQHF.

The chain employs TRBV10-3 and TRBJ2-7; possible D gene TRBD2, 6 bases. This CDR3 is built from 15 residues. CDR1 and CDR2 (germline): ENHRY, SYGVKD. The V and J ends lost 0 bases and 5 bases respectively, with 14 bases between them. DNA of the CDR3: TGTGCCATCAGTGAGTCGGGGACTCGGTTGGACGAGCAGTACTTC. It specifies CAISESGTRLDEQYF.

This clone is a singleton in its sample. The chain couples TRBV7-9 to TRBJ2-7; 8 bases are a match to TRBD1. Germline loops: CDR1 SEHNR, CDR2 FQNEAQ (reference sequence). This CDR3 has 15 amino acids. Trimming took 5 bases from V and 5 from J; bases not matched to a gene: 11. The CDR3 sequence is CASSPRGQGNNEQYF. The CDR3 DNA follows: TGTGCCAGCAGCCCCCGAGGACAGGGTAATAACGAGCAGTACTTC.

V usage is TRBV6-6 and J usage is TRBJ1-2; possible D gene TRBD1, 5 bases. This CDR3 spans 12 amino acids. Germline CDR1 reads MNHNY; CDR2 reads SVGAGI (reference sequence). Deletions cut 7 bases from V and 10 bases from J, with 16 bases between. CDR3 protein: CASKAGGALYTF. CDR3 nucleotide sequence: TGTGCCAGCAAGGCAGGTGGGGCCCTCTACACCTTC.

V and J are TRBV4-3 and TRBJ1-5; perhaps TRBD1 as D (6 bases). The germline V and J ends were trimmed by 0 bases and 3 bases, with 12 bases remaining between them. Germline-derived CDR1 and CDR2 are LGHNA and YSLEER. This CDR3 region has 16 residues. CDR3 loop: CASSQERGLSNQPQHF. CDR3 in DNA: TGCGCCAGCAGCCAAGAGAGGGGGTTGTCCAATCAGCCCCAGCATTTT.

The V and J genes are TRBV7-2 and TRBJ1-2, with D unclear. The V gene's germline CDR1 is SGHTA and CDR2 FQGNSA. V was trimmed by 5 bases and J by 2 bases, leaving 12 bases between them. CDR3 size: 14 residues. The DNA for the CDR3 is TGTGCCAGCAGCCCAACATCTCCCAACTATGGCTACACCTTC. It specifies CASSPTSPNYGYTF.

The rearrangement links TRBV10-3 to TRBJ1-1; D possibly corresponds to TRBD1 (6 bases). The CDR3 spans 16 residues. V lost 3 bases and J lost 0, with 14 bases in between. Germline V gene sequence: CDR1 ENHRY, CDR2 SYGVKD. This CDR3 reads CAISDRGRSLNTEAFF. The CDR3 nucleotides are TGTGCCATCAGTGACAGGGGCCGAAGCCTGAACACTGAAGCTTTCTTT.

V gene TRBV6-5 combines with J gene TRBJ2-2; 8 nucleotides align to TRBD1. Trimming took 6 bases from V and 2 from J; bases not matched to a gene: 5. The germline V gene has CDR1 MNHEY and CDR2 SVGAGI. CDR3 length: 15 residues. CDR3 amino acids: CASRAQGANTGELFF. CDR3 sequence (DNA): TGTGCCAGCAGAGCCCAGGGGGCCAACACCGGGGAGCTGTTTTTT.

The chain is built from TRBV19 and TRBJ2-7; D call uncertain. The V and J ends lost 10 bases and 0 bases respectively, with 10 bases between them. The CDR3 contains 12 residues. Germline V gene sequence: CDR1 LNHDA, CDR2 SQIVND (reference sequence). DNA for the CDR3: TGTGCCACTTCGTCCCCCTCCTACGAGCAGTACTTC. Its protein is CATSSPSYEQYF.

V gene TRBV9 combines with J gene TRBJ2-5, with D possibly TRBD2 on 5 matching bases. Germline lookup yields CDR1 SGDLS and CDR2 YYNGEE. Deletions cut 1 base from V and 4 bases from J, with 8 bases between. CDR3 length: 13 amino acids. The CDR3 sequence: CASSVRAAETQYF. For the CDR3, the DNA is TGTGCCAGCAGCGTACGAGCGGCAGAGACCCAGTACTTC.

The V and J genes are TRBV18 and TRBJ1-2; the D gene is possibly TRBD1 (6 bases). Trimming took off 1 base at V and 1 base at J, with 10 bases between the two ends. The germline gives CDR1 KGHSH, CDR2 LQKENI. The CDR3 is 15 amino acids. The CDR3 is CASSPRDTYNYGYTF. The CDR3 DNA reads as TGTGCCAGCTCACCACGGGACACCTATAACTATGGCTACACCTTC. The full variable domain, in which reference TRBV18 and TRBJ1-2 provide the parts outside the CDR3, is NAGVMQNPRHLVRRRGQEARLRCSPMKGHSHVYWYRQLPEEGLKFMVYLQKENIIDESGMPKERFSAEFPKEGPSILRIQQVVRGDSAAYFCASSPRDTYNYGYTFGSGTRLTVV.

This sequence joins TRBV29-1 and TRBJ1-1; D is uncertain. Germline V CDR1 and CDR2: SQVTM, ANQGSEA. This CDR3 spans 12 amino acids. V was pared by 3 bases and J by 1 base, with 6 bases between. CDR3 sequence (DNA): TGCAGCGTTGATACTGGGAACACTGAAGCTTTCTTT. Translating it yields CSVDTGNTEAFF.

About this clone itself: The sample carries other DNA sequences with the same CDR3. The V and J genes are TRBV11-2 and TRBJ1-1, with D possibly TRBD1 on 5 matching bases. The germline V and J ends were trimmed by 1 base and 4 bases, with 7 bases remaining between them. This CDR3 spans 13 amino acids. The germline V gene has CDR1 SGHAT and CDR2 FQNNGV. Written as DNA, the CDR3 is TGTGCCAGCAGCTTAGCCGGGGGCACTGAAGCTTTCTTT. Protein sequence: CASSLAGGTEAFF.

This chain joins TRBV3-1 (or the pseudogene TRBV3-2) and TRBJ1-2, with 10 nucleotides matching TRBD1. The V gene's germline CDR1 is LGHDT and CDR2 YNNKEL (reference sequence). There are 15 residues in the CDR3. Trimming at V came to 4 bases and at J to 2 bases, leaving 4 bases not matched to a gene. CDR3 residues: CASSLLDRGNYGYTF. As DNA, the CDR3 is TGTGCCAGCAGCCTCCTGGACAGGGGGAACTATGGCTACACCTTC.